This TCR beta chain originates from a study of metastatic and nonmetastatic thyroid tumors. Overall study context: It was across blood and tumor or nodule tissue from malignant and benign thyroid patients that repertoires were compared.

Trimming removed 1 base at V and 1 base at J, with 7 bases between. The germline V gene encodes CDR1 SGHAT and CDR2 FQNNGV. The CDR3 is 14 residues long. TCRdb redid the clone calls on the PCR reads using MiXCR. The data contain under 30,000 clones, 20% to 25% of them singletons. Thyroid surgery took place with no prior treatment in any patient. Study-wide results and limits: Malignant thyroid tumors reportedly had TCR beta diversity that was significantly higher than in benign nodules, in blood and tumor.

This clone was seen ten or more times. Its matching antigen is unknown. Sequenced material: blood. The rearrangement uses TRBV11-2 and TRBJ1-1, with D perhaps TRBD1 (5 bases). This TCR was recovered from a female donor with papillary thyroid cancer or a benign thyroid nodule (not recorded which). Some clones in this sample may be carry-over from other donors' samples. CDR3 bases: TGTGCCAGCAGCTTAGGGGGGGGGAACACTGAAGCTTTCTTT. This encodes CASSLGGGNTEAFF.